The 3 T cell receptor beta chains presented below share a single source sample, sequenced in a study of STAT3 mutations in large granular lymphocyte leukemia. Study conclusions and caveats: In T-cell large granular lymphocyte leukemia, about half of patients showed multiple immunodominant subclonotypes.

The protocol was immunoSEQ multiplex PCR, while the TCRdb copy is restricted to in-frame clones and leaves out a portion. The data contain about 9,300 clones, around 87% of them singletons. These TCRs' antigens remain unknown. Material for sequencing was peripheral blood mononuclear cells. These receptors were collected from a man older than 75 with T-cell large granular lymphocyte leukemia. Some clones in this sample may be carry-over from other donors' samples.

The chain joins TRBV7-9 to TRBJ2-3; TRBD2 aligns across 8 bases. V lost 3 bases and J lost 3; bases outside the gene matches: 8. The germline V gene encodes CDR1 SEHNR and CDR2 FQNEAQ (reference sequence). CDR3 size: 16 residues. CDR3 in DNA: TGTGCCAGCAGCTTCTACCGGGGGGGCGGTACAGATACGCAGTATTTT. Its translation: CASSFYRGGGTDTQYF.

The chain joins TRBV9 to TRBJ1-2; a weak D match, TRBD1 (6 bases). Germline V gives CDR1 SGDLS, CDR2 YYNGEE. Trimming took 0 bases from V and 7 from J, leaving 16 bases between them. The CDR3 totals 15 residues. In DNA form, the CDR3 reads TGTGCCAGCAGCGTAGGGGGGGCAGGGCGGTTTGGCTACACCTTC. Protein sequence: CASSVGGAGRFGYTF.

The chain couples TRBV29-1 to TRBJ1-2; possibly TRBD1 for D (5 bases). In germline, CDR1 is SQVTM, CDR2 ANQGSEA. The V gene lost 4 bases and the J gene lost 6 bases, with 12 bases spanning the gap. The length of the CDR3 is 12 residues. CDR3 sequence (DNA): TGCAGCGTTGGGGTCAAGGGGAATGGCTACACCTTC. It translates to CSVGVKGNGYTF.